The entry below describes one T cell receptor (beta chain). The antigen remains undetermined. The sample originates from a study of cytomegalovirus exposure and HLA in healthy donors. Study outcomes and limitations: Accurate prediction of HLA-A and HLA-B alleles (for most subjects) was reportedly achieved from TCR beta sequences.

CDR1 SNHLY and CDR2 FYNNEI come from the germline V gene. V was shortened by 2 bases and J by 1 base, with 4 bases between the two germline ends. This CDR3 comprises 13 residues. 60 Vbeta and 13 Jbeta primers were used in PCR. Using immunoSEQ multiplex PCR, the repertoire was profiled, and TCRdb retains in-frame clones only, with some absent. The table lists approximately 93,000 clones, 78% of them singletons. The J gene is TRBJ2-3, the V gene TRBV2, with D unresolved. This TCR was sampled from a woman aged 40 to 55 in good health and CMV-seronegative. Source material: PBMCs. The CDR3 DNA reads TGTGCCAGCAGTGAACAGGGCACAGATACGCAGTATTTT. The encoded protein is CASSEQGTDTQYF.